This TCR beta chain emerged from a study of radiotherapy plus CTLA-4 blockade in lung cancer (dated by TCRdb to 2016 to 2019). At the level of the whole study: Objective responses occurred in roughly a sixth of enrolled patients, and just over 30% achieved disease control. Overall results and qualifications from the work: Early dynamic changes in blood T cell clones, together with increased serum interferon-beta after radiation, were reported as the strongest predictors of response. After treatment with radiotherapy and ipilimumab, TCR clones that originated in tumors expanded in peripheral blood.

Details on this clone: Its recognized antigen is unknown. No clone much larger than this one lies a single base away; base qualities are absent.

The study tested focal radiation therapy combined with CTLA-4 blockade (ipilimumab) in patients with chemo-refractory metastatic non-small-cell lung cancer. Library preparation employed the immunoSEQ multiplex PCR assay. TCRdb mirrors the immuneACCESS table, restricted to in-frame sequences. Some clones are absent from its copies; in checked studies, under half trace to an unresolved V gene, and the reason for the others is unknown. The sample includes 56,000 or so clones, with around 80% observed a single time. Of the sample, roughly 17% falls within the top ten clones. V and J lose 1 base and 6 bases, and a span of 10 bases separates them. The CDR3 runs 14 amino acids, cysteine and phenylalanine included. Just CDR3 DNA is preserved here, 42 bases in frame from base 1. The germline V gene yields SGHTA for CDR1 and FQGNSA for CDR2.

The chain couples TRBV7-2 to TRBJ2-4; TRBD1 could be the D gene, as 5 bases match. This sequence originates from a human donor with non-small cell lung cancer who had a complete response to radiotherapy plus ipilimumab. The source was peripheral blood, collected from a patient treated with radiotherapy plus ipilimumab. The CDR3 loop reads CASSLGAGLNIQYF. The nucleotide sequence reads TGTGCCAGCAGCTTAGGGGCAGGGTTAAACATTCAGTACTTC.